Reported below is one T cell receptor beta chain. No antigen is known for it. No quality values exist for individual bases; no much larger clone is one base distant. The data were obtained in a study of control samples from healthy donors and cancer patients (dated by TCRdb to the early 2020s). The germline V gene (reference sequence) gives CDR1 as LNHDA and CDR2 as SQIVND. There are 16 amino acids in the CDR3, from cysteine to phenylalanine inclusive. Only the CDR3 DNA is retained, 48 bases long and in frame from the first base. V is cut by 7 bases and J by 3 bases, and the space between the germline ends is 21 bases. Preparation of the library involved the immunoSEQ multiplex PCR assay. Drawn from immuneACCESS, this table holds only the in-frame rearrangements with V and J called that TCRdb kept. Clones are partly lost; checked studies trace under half to an unresolved V gene and leave the rest unexplained. For this sample there are under 200,000 clones; 85% to 95% appear just once. The top ten hold over 3.5% of the sample.

The sequenced sample consisted of blood. The chain links TRBV19 with TRBJ2-5; the best D guess is TRBD1, with 6 bases matching. This receptor was taken from a woman in her sixties or seventies in good health. The DNA sequence follows: TGTGCCAGTACCCCAACGGCAGGGGCGATGGAAGAGACCCAGTACTTC. Translated, this gives CASTPTAGAMEETQYF.